A selection of T cell receptor beta chains follows, all from one sample in a study of CD8 T cells in ankylosing spondylitis. TCRdb redid the calling of the 5' RACE reads with MiXCR, one entry per CDR3 protein. The sample has about 270,000 distinct CDR3 sequences, roughly 32% seen once. The specimen sequenced was blood, either unsorted or a sorted T cell fraction (not recorded which). The receptors shown here come from a male donor with ankylosing spondylitis or in good health (not recorded which). CDR3s include the opening cysteine and the closing phenylalanine or tryptophan. Fields, in order: clone size, J gene, V gene, D gene, CDR3 DNA, CDR3 protein. The D gene is left open where the match is weak. Clone size is stated in some rows and not others, as once, few, many or a class when expanded.

size: few; J: TRBJ2-3; V: TRBV5-5; D: NA; DNA: TGTGCCAGCAGCTTGGTTCATATGGGGTTCGCAGATACGCAGTATTTT; CDR3: CASSLVHMGFADTQYF
size: few; J: TRBJ2-5; V: TRBV3-1; D: NA; DNA: TGTGCCAGCAGCCCCAGCGATGGGGCCGGGGAGACCCAGTACTTC; CDR3: CASSPSDGAGETQYF
size: few; J: TRBJ2-1; V: TRBV7-9; D: NA; DNA: TGTGCCAGCAGCGCGCAGTACAATGAGCAGTTCTTC; CDR3: CASSAQYNEQFF
size: few; J: TRBJ2-7; V: TRBV6-2/TRBV6-3; D: TRBD1; DNA: TGTGCCAGCAGTTACGCACTCGGGACAGGGTTGGGGGAGCAGTACTTC; CDR3: CASSYALGTGLGEQYF
size: NA; J: TRBJ1-6; V: TRBV20-1; D: NA; DNA: TGCAGTGCTAGAGATTTCGGACAGAAAAATTCACCCCTCCACTTT; CDR3: CSARDFGQKNSPLHF
size: few; J: TRBJ1-3; V: TRBV20-1; D: NA; DNA: TGCAGTGCTAGAGTGACAGCAGGAAACACCATATATTTT; CDR3: CSARVTAGNTIYF
size: NA; J: TRBJ2-7; V: TRBV7-8; D: NA; DNA: TGTGCCAGCAGCCGACCGACTGACATGAGCTCCTACGAGCAGTACTTC; CDR3: CASSRPTDMSSYEQYF
size: NA; J: TRBJ2-3; V: TRBV12-3/TRBV12-4; D: NA; DNA: TGTGCCAGCAGTTTCCAGCGCACAGATACGCAGTATTTT; CDR3: CASSFQRTDTQYF
size: few; J: TRBJ1-2; V: TRBV5-5; D: TRBD1; DNA: TGTGCCAGCAGCGCCTTGACAGGGGGCCTTAATGGCTACACCTTC; CDR3: CASSALTGGLNGYTF
size: NA; J: TRBJ1-2; V: TRBV12-3/TRBV12-4; D: TRBD1; DNA: TGTGCCAGCAGTTTTGTCAGGGGGGATGGCTACACCTTC; CDR3: CASSFVRGDGYTF
size: few; J: TRBJ2-5; V: TRBV29-1; D: TRBD2; DNA: TGCAGCGCCGACTGGAGCGGGGCCCCGGGGGAGACCCAGTACTTC; CDR3: CSADWSGAPGETQYF
size: NA; J: TRBJ1-4; V: TRBV12-3/TRBV12-4; D: NA; DNA: TGTGCCAGCAGTTTTGGCAGGTTAAGACTGTTTTTT; CDR3: CASSFGRLRLFF
size: few; J: TRBJ1-5; V: TRBV12-3/TRBV12-4; D: NA; DNA: TGTGCCAGCAGTTCGACCGAGCTTTTCGGTCAGCCCCAGCATTTT; CDR3: CASSSTELFGQPQHF
size: NA; J: TRBJ2-2; V: TRBV5-5; D: NA; DNA: TGTGCCAGCAGCTTGGACGGGGCGTACACCGGGGAGCTGTTTTTT; CDR3: CASSLDGAYTGELFF
size: NA; J: TRBJ1-1; V: TRBV7-9; D: NA; DNA: TGTGCCAGCAGCCCCACAGGAATGAACACTGAAGCTTTCTTT; CDR3: CASSPTGMNTEAFF
size: NA; J: TRBJ2-3; V: TRBV20-1; D: TRBD2; DNA: TGCAGTGCTAGAGACCCACTAGCGGGCTACACAGATACGCAGTATTTT; CDR3: CSARDPLAGYTDTQYF
size: NA; J: TRBJ2-2; V: TRBV6-1; D: NA; DNA: TGTGCCAGCAGTACGGGGAGTTTTATAGGGGAGCTGTTTTTT; CDR3: CASSTGSFIGELFF
size: NA; J: TRBJ1-5; V: TRBV6-5; D: NA; DNA: TGTGCCAGCAGTTACCTGTCGCCCCAGCATTTT; CDR3: CASSYLSPQHF
size: NA; J: TRBJ2-3; V: TRBV20-1; D: TRBD2; DNA: TGCAGTGCCAAGTCGGCTAGCGGGGGCCCCACAGATACGCAGTATTTT; CDR3: CSAKSASGGPTDTQYF
size: NA; J: TRBJ1-5; V: TRBV18; D: TRBD1; DNA: TGTGCCAGCTCACCCCCGGGGACAGATAGCAATCAGCCCCAGCATTTT; CDR3: CASSPPGTDSNQPQHF
size: few; J: TRBJ2-5; V: TRBV12-3/TRBV12-4; D: NA; DNA: TGTGCCAGCAGGGGGTACAAAGAGACCCAGTACTTC; CDR3: CASRGYKETQYF
size: few; J: TRBJ2-1; V: TRBV20-1; D: TRBD2; DNA: TGCAGTGCTCAGAGCGGGGGGTCCTACAATGAGCAGTTCTTC; CDR3: CSAQSGGSYNEQFF
size: many; J: TRBJ2-7; V: TRBV20-1; D: NA; DNA: TGCAGTGCTAGAGATCTACGCGGCACTACGGGGGAGCAGTACTTC; CDR3: CSARDLRGTTGEQYF
size: NA; J: TRBJ1-2; V: TRBV29-1; D: NA; DNA: TGCAGCGTTGGGGGTGATTATGGCTACACCTTC; CDR3: CSVGGDYGYTF
size: few; J: TRBJ2-5; V: TRBV6-5; D: NA; DNA: TGTGCCAGCAGTTACGTCAGGATACAAGAGACCCAGTACTTC; CDR3: CASSYVRIQETQYF
size: few; J: TRBJ2-7; V: TRBV29-1; D: NA; DNA: TGCAGCGTTGAGGGTAGCAGCTCCTACGAGCAGTACTTC; CDR3: CSVEGSSSYEQYF
size: few; J: TRBJ2-4; V: TRBV20-1; D: NA; DNA: TGCAGTGCTAGACAGGCAGGGGTGGGCGCCAAAAACATTCAGTACTTC; CDR3: CSARQAGVGAKNIQYF
size: few; J: TRBJ2-4; V: TRBV10-2; D: NA; DNA: TGCGCCAGCAGAGGGATCGAGGGGCGGATAGCCAAAAACATTCAGTACTTC; CDR3: CASRGIEGRIAKNIQYF
size: NA; J: TRBJ1-2; V: TRBV7-8; D: NA; DNA: TGTGCCAGCAGCCCGGGTCAGGACTCTAACTATGGCTACACCTTC; CDR3: CASSPGQDSNYGYTF
size: few; J: TRBJ2-7; V: TRBV5-5; D: NA; DNA: TGTGCCAGCAGCTTTTGGACTGCCTCCTACGAGCAGTACTTC; CDR3: CASSFWTASYEQYF
size: NA; J: TRBJ1-1; V: TRBV12-3/TRBV12-4; D: NA; DNA: TGTGCCAGTGGAGGGGGAAGTACAGGGTACGGGACTGAAGCTTTCTTT; CDR3: CASGGGSTGYGTEAFF
size: NA; J: TRBJ1-5; V: TRBV28; D: NA; DNA: TGTGCCAGCACTCTCGGGTGGGGCCAGCCCCAGCATTTT; CDR3: CASTLGWGQPQHF
size: many; J: TRBJ2-1; V: TRBV20-1; D: NA; DNA: TGCAGTGCTGTTACCTCTCCTGAGCAGTTCTTC; CDR3: CSAVTSPEQFF
size: NA; J: TRBJ1-1; V: TRBV7-8; D: NA; DNA: TGTGCCAGCAGCTTAGGGACCCTCTGGGGCACTGAAGCTTTCTTT; CDR3: CASSLGTLWGTEAFF
size: NA; J: TRBJ2-1; V: TRBV5-1; D: NA; DNA: TGCGCCAGCAGCCCGGACGGCGACTCCTACAATGAGCAGTTCTTC; CDR3: CASSPDGDSYNEQFF
size: few; J: TRBJ1-1; V: TRBV29-1; D: TRBD1; DNA: TGCAGCGTTGAAGATCCTGGGCAGGGGGCAGGGACTGAAGCTTTCTTT; CDR3: CSVEDPGQGAGTEAFF
size: NA; J: TRBJ2-5; V: TRBV15; D: TRBD1; DNA: TGTGCCACCAGCAGATCAGGGGGAGAGACCCAGTACTTC; CDR3: CATSRSGGETQYF
size: few; J: TRBJ1-1; V: TRBV5-1; D: NA; DNA: TGCGCCAGCAGCTTGTGGGACTTGGGAACTGAAGCTTTCTTT; CDR3: CASSLWDLGTEAFF
size: few; J: TRBJ2-3; V: TRBV12-3/TRBV12-4; D: NA; DNA: TGTGCCAGCAGCGGGGATACGAGACGCCGCACAGATACGCAGTATTTT; CDR3: CASSGDTRRRTDTQYF
size: few; J: TRBJ1-1; V: TRBV12-3/TRBV12-4; D: TRBD1; DNA: TGTGCCAGCAGGACAGGGGGGAGTACTGAAGCTTTCTTT; CDR3: CASRTGGSTEAFF
size: NA; J: TRBJ2-1; V: TRBV20-1; D: TRBD2; DNA: TGCAGTGCTAGAGATCCGGGGGGGCAGTTCTTC; CDR3: CSARDPGGQFF
size: NA; J: TRBJ2-3; V: TRBV4-2; D: TRBD2; DNA: TGTGCCAGCAGCCAAGATCCCCTAGCGGGCCTCACAGATACGCAGTATTTT; CDR3: CASSQDPLAGLTDTQYF
size: NA; J: TRBJ2-3; V: TRBV20-1; D: NA; DNA: TGCAGTGCAAGGGACCAAGCCACAGATACGCAGTATTTT; CDR3: CSARDQATDTQYF
size: NA; J: TRBJ2-1; V: TRBV2; D: NA; DNA: TGTGCCAGCAGTGAAAGGCTAGCCAAGCAGTTCTTC; CDR3: CASSERLAKQFF
size: NA; J: TRBJ1-2; V: TRBV28; D: NA; DNA: TGTGCCAGCAGTTTAACAGGCTATGGCTACACCTTC; CDR3: CASSLTGYGYTF
size: NA; J: TRBJ1-5; V: TRBV29-1; D: TRBD1; DNA: TGCAGCGACGGACAGGAGGCGGGGCCCCAGCATTTT; CDR3: CSDGQEAGPQHF
size: NA; J: TRBJ2-3; V: TRBV20-1; D: TRBD2; DNA: TGCAGTGCTAGAGGGCGGGGGAACACAGATACGCAGTATTTT; CDR3: CSARGRGNTDTQYF
size: NA; J: TRBJ2-1; V: TRBV5-1; D: NA; DNA: TGCGCCAGCAGCTTGGGCACCTCGAGCTCCTACAATGAGCAGTTCTTC; CDR3: CASSLGTSSSYNEQFF
size: few; J: TRBJ2-7; V: TRBV20-1; D: TRBD1; DNA: TGCAGTGCTAGAGATGGGCAGGGGGTCGACGAGCAGTACTTC; CDR3: CSARDGQGVDEQYF
size: NA; J: TRBJ2-2; V: TRBV2; D: NA; DNA: TGTGCCAGCAGTGATTTTCGGGTAACCGGGGAGCTGTTTTTT; CDR3: CASSDFRVTGELFF
size: NA; J: TRBJ2-7; V: TRBV10-3; D: NA; DNA: TGTGCCATCAGTGAGTCCCTCACAAGGGGCCCTGCTTTCTACGAGCAGTACTTC; CDR3: CAISESLTRGPAFYEQYF